The 30 T cell receptor beta chains presented below share a single source sample, sequenced in a study of OX40 agonist ivuxolimab in advanced cancers. Libraries were prepared by immunoSEQ multiplex PCR; TCRdb keeps only in-frame clonotypes and omits some of them. The table shows 130,000 or so clones, with 75% to 95% occurring only once. Sequences were derived from CD4+ or CD8+ T cells sorted from blood, sampled in a trial of the OX40 agonist ivuxolimab. These receptors all stem from an adult with an advanced solid tumor such as melanoma, head and neck, liver or kidney cancer.

The chain couples TRBV5-1 to TRBJ2-7; D unresolved. CDR1 and CDR2 (germline): SGHRS, YFSETQ. The V end lost 0 bases, the J end lost 5 bases, and 6 bases lay between the germline ends. This CDR3 comprises 12 residues. The DNA of the CDR3 is TGCGCCAGCAGCTTGGAGGAGCACGAGCAGTACTTC. Its protein product is CASSLEEHEQYF.

This chain uses TRBV6-5 with TRBJ2-7; no definite D call. From germline, CDR1 is MNHEY and CDR2 SVGAGI. Trimming took off 7 bases at V and 2 bases at J, with 15 bases between the two ends. The CDR3 has 14 residues. CDR3 sequence (DNA): TGTGCCAGCACCAACGGCTACGGAACCTACGAGCAGTACTTC. Its protein product is CASTNGYGTYEQYF.

The chain recombines TRBV6-6 with TRBJ1-1, with TRBD1 as a possible D gene (6 bases). The germline V gene has CDR1 MNHNY and CDR2 SVGAGI (reference sequence). This CDR3 has 14 amino acids. The ends were cut back, 10 bases at V and 4 bases at J, with 19 bases in the middle. The CDR3 reads CATLRGGAATEAFF. The CDR3, as DNA: TGTGCCACCCTAAGGGGGGGAGCGGCCACTGAAGCTTTCTTT.

The CDR3 coding sequence is TGTGCCAGCAGTTGGGGTAAGGGGACCAACGTCCTGACTTTC. Translated, it gives CASSWGKGTNVLTF. This chain joins TRBV6-5 and TRBJ2-6; a weak D match, TRBD1 (5 bases). Trimming shortened V by 4 bases and J by 8 bases, and 12 bases separated the two germline ends. Per the germline V gene, CDR1 is MNHEY and CDR2 is SVGAGI. The CDR3 is 14 amino acids.

The V gene is TRBV6-1, the J gene TRBJ2-7; TRBD2 is a possible D gene (5 bases). The CDR3 extends over 15 amino acids. Per the germline V gene, CDR1 is MNHNS and CDR2 is SASEGT. V was trimmed by 6 bases and J by 3 bases, leaving 18 bases between them. DNA for the CDR3: TGTGCCAGCAGGACACTAGGCCATTCGGTCTACGAGCAGTACTTC. Amino acids: CASRTLGHSVYEQYF.

The rearrangement joins TRBV27 to TRBJ1-4; TRBD1 agrees at 8 bases. Trimming at V came to 3 bases and at J to 5 bases, leaving 5 bases not matched to a gene. This CDR3 has 15 amino acids. Germline-derived CDR1 and CDR2 are MNHEY and SMNVEV (reference sequence). In DNA, the CDR3 is TGTGCCAGCAGTTTGAGGGACAGGTCCAATGAAAAACTGTTTTTT. It codes for CASSLRDRSNEKLFF.

This CDR3 is CASRTEHTEAFF. In nucleotides, the CDR3 is TGTGCCAGTAGGACGGAGCACACTGAAGCTTTCTTT. The chain links TRBV28 to TRBJ1-1; unclear D gene. V lost 9 bases and J lost 3, with 11 bases in between. The germline V gene encodes CDR1 MDHEN and CDR2 SYDVKM. The CDR3 length is 12 residues.

The table lists this clone with a count of one. Here the CDR3 DNA reads TGTGCCAGCAGTGAAAAGGGGGCCGGTGAAAAACTGTTTTTT. Translated: CASSEKGAGEKLFF. This chain links TRBV6-1 with TRBJ1-4; TRBD1 aligns across 7 bases. CDR3 size: 14 residues. Germline values: CDR1 MNHNS, CDR2 SASEGT. V lost 2 bases, J lost 7 bases, and 4 bases stayed unmatched.

V is TRBV5-8 and J is TRBJ2-5; D unclear. Germline lookup yields CDR1 SGHTS and CDR2 YDEGEE. The CDR3 runs 14 residues. V lost 0 bases and J 5 bases, leaving 11 bases between the germline ends. The CDR3 reads CASSLGLTGETQYF. For the CDR3, the DNA is TGTGCCAGCAGCTTGGGACTCACTGGGGAGACCCAGTACTTC.

The chain links TRBV28 to TRBJ1-2; 7 nucleotides agree with TRBD1. This CDR3 is 13 amino acids long. Germline assignment: CDR1 MDHEN and CDR2 SYDVKM. Trimming took 7 bases from V and 6 from J; bases not matched to a gene: 8. This chain's CDR3 is CASTLSQGNGYTF. The CDR3 bases are TGTGCCAGCACCCTTTCACAGGGGAATGGCTACACCTTC.

V gene TRBV30 combines with J gene TRBJ2-7; D possibly corresponds to TRBD2 (5 bases). This CDR3 is built from 14 residues. CDR1 and CDR2 (germline): GTSNPN, SVGIG (reference sequence). Trimming cost V 7 bases and J 2 bases, with 18 bases left between them. This chain's CDR3 is CASLALDRAYEQYF. CDR3 nucleotide sequence: TGTGCCTCCTTAGCGTTGGACCGCGCCTACGAGCAGTACTTC.

Details on this clone: Different DNA sequences within this sample yield the same CDR3. The gene calls are TRBV5-1 and TRBJ2-5, with D hard to call. This CDR3 has 14 amino acids. V was shortened by 0 bases and J by 1 base, with 7 bases between the two germline ends. Germline loops: CDR1 SGHRS, CDR2 YFSETQ. The CDR3 loop reads CASSLAGSQETQYF. In DNA form, the CDR3 reads TGCGCCAGCAGCTTGGCCGGAAGCCAAGAGACCCAGTACTTC.

This clone was counted a single time. The genes are TRBV15 and TRBJ1-2, with TRBD1 as a possible D gene (6 bases). Germline CDR1 is LNHNV and CDR2 is YYDKDF (reference sequence). With 2 bases removed from V and 4 bases from J, the gap between germline ends came to 11 bases. This CDR3 region has 14 residues. DNA of the CDR3: TGTGCCACCAGCAGAAACACAGGGTCCTATGGCTACACCTTC. This translates into CATSRNTGSYGYTF.

This chain uses TRBV19 with TRBJ2-3; 9 bases align to TRBD2. There are 16 residues in the CDR3. The germline CDR1 and CDR2 sequences are LNHDA and SQIVND (reference sequence). Trimming removed 5 bases from V and 0 bases from J; junction bases left unmatched: 6. The CDR3 DNA reads as TGTGCCAGTAGTTTAGGACTAGCGACTAGCACAGATACGCAGTATTTT. Translated, it gives CASSLGLATSTDTQYF.

This clone occurred a few times. V and J are TRBV9 and TRBJ1-1, with D perhaps matching TRBD1 (5 bases). Germline-derived CDR1 and CDR2 are SGDLS and YYNGEE. Trimming took 0 bases from V and 1 from J, leaving 10 bases between them. CDR3 length equals 15 residues. For the CDR3, the DNA is TGTGCCAGCAGCGTAGTCGACAGTTCGAACACTGAAGCTTTCTTT. Its protein product is CASSVVDSSNTEAFF.

This rearrangement joins TRBV27 to TRBJ1-4, with 7 bases fitting TRBD1. The CDR3 has 14 residues. The germline CDR1 and CDR2 sequences are MNHEY and SMNVEV (reference sequence). The J segment lost 7 bases and the V segment lost 5 bases, leaving 7 bases of the junction unmatched. CDR3 sequence: CASSTWTGPEKLFF. Written as DNA, the CDR3 is TGTGCCAGCAGTACTTGGACAGGTCCTGAAAAACTGTTTTTT.

Only one count was recorded for this clone. V and J are TRBV7-9 and TRBJ1-4; D possibly corresponds to TRBD1 (6 bases). CDR3 size: 12 residues. Trimming stripped 5 bases from V and 14 bases from J, with 15 bases between. Germline CDR1 is SEHNR and CDR2 is FQNEAQ (reference sequence). Here the CDR3 DNA reads TGTGCCAGCAGCGACGGGGGGCACGCTCTGTTTTTT. Protein: CASSDGGHALFF.

As regards this clone: The sample carries other DNA sequences with the same CDR3. This chain uses TRBV6-6 with TRBJ1-5; D gene unclear. This CDR3 comprises 14 residues. Germline values: CDR1 MNHNY, CDR2 SVGAGI (reference sequence). Trimming left V 3 bases short and J 2 bases short, with 8 bases between. The CDR3 DNA is TGTGCCAGCAGTTATAACGGTCGCAATCAGCCCCAGCATTTT. It is translated as CASSYNGRNQPQHF.

The gene calls are TRBV11-3 and TRBJ2-1; 11 bases are shared with TRBD2. This CDR3 is 17 amino acids long. CDR1 and CDR2 (germline): SGHNT, YENEEA. V gave up 1 base and J gave up 4 bases; unmatched junction bases: 6. The CDR3 here is CASSLAAGTSGYNEQFF. As DNA, the CDR3 is TGTGCCAGCAGCTTAGCGGCAGGGACTAGCGGATACAATGAGCAGTTCTTC.

CDR3 in DNA: TGTGCCAGCAGCTTTGGACTAGCGGGAGGTGGGGAGCTGTTTTTT. Translating gives CASSFGLAGGGELFF. The chain uses TRBV11-3 and TRBJ2-2; 14 nucleotides match TRBD2. This CDR3 spans 15 amino acids. The V gene's germline CDR1 is SGHNT and CDR2 YENEEA. V was clipped by 3 bases and J by 8 bases; unmatched bases: 2.

The CDR3 DNA reads as TGCGCCAGCAGTGACGGACTAGCGGTCAACACCGGGGAGCTGTTTTTT. The encoded protein is CASSDGLAVNTGELFF. The rearrangement links TRBV10-1 to TRBJ2-2; 10 bases are shared with TRBD2. Trimming cost V 3 bases and J 2 bases; bases outside gene matches: 3. The germline V gene has CDR1 WNHNN and CDR2 SYGVQD (reference sequence). The length of the CDR3 is 16 residues.

V is TRBV4-3 and J is TRBJ2-7; D may be TRBD2 (6 bases). The V and J ends lost 0 bases and 2 bases respectively, with 8 bases between them. The germline gives CDR1 LGHNA, CDR2 YSLEER. The CDR3 is 14 residues long. This CDR3 reads CASSQEPGAYEQYF. Here the CDR3 DNA reads TGCGCCAGCAGCCAAGAACCGGGGGCCTACGAGCAGTACTTC.

The chain joins TRBV9 to TRBJ1-4; D possibly corresponds to TRBD1 (5 bases). The CDR3 consists of 18 residues. The ends were cut back, 2 bases at V and 4 bases at J, with 21 bases in the middle. Germline CDR1 and CDR2: SGDLS and YYNGEE. This CDR3 reads CASSVFAGQGPFNEKLFF. The CDR3 coding sequence is TGTGCCAGCAGCGTTTTCGCGGGGCAGGGCCCCTTTAATGAAAAACTGTTTTTT.

The rearrangement links TRBV27 to TRBJ2-3; D is unclear. The CDR3 runs to 14 residues. The germline gives CDR1 MNHEY, CDR2 SMNVEV (reference sequence). Trimming removed 6 bases from V and 0 bases from J, with 10 bases in between. CDR3 nucleotide sequence: TGTGCCAGCAGGAGTTTTCGAAGCACAGATACGCAGTATTTT. Its protein is CASRSFRSTDTQYF.

This clone was seen once. The chain combines TRBV28 with TRBJ1-1, with 9 bases that match TRBD1. The J segment lost 5 bases and the V segment lost 5 bases, leaving 6 bases of the junction unmatched. The germline gives CDR1 MDHEN, CDR2 SYDVKM. The CDR3 is made up of 14 amino acids. This CDR3 is CASSVGQGGTEAFF. The DNA for the CDR3 is TGTGCCAGCAGTGTGGGACAGGGCGGGACTGAAGCTTTCTTT.

The V call is TRBV11-1, the J call TRBJ1-1, with 12 bases fitting TRBD1. From germline, CDR1 is SGHAT and CDR2 FQDESV (reference sequence). V lost 3 bases to trimming and J lost 4 bases; unmatched junction nucleotides: 6. The CDR3 consists of 16 residues. CDR3 bases: TGTGCCAGCAGCTTCGGGACAGGGGGCTTCAGCACTGAAGCTTTCTTT. This gives the protein CASSFGTGGFSTEAFF. The variable domain in full, with the rest retrieved from reference TRBV11-1 and TRBJ1-1, is EAEVAQSPRYKITEKSQAVAFWCDPISGHATLYWYRQILGQGPELLVQFQDESVVDDSQLPKDRFSAERLKGVDSTLKIQPAELGDSAMYLCASSFGTGGFSTEAFFGQGTRLTVV.

This clone was counted only a few times. The rearrangement joins TRBV21-1 to TRBJ2-2; the D segment call TRBD1 is taken from the table without a DNA check. TRBV21-1 is a known pseudogene. The CDR3 is made up of 14 amino acids. CDR3 amino acids: CASSLQDRTGELFF. The CDR3 nucleotides are TGTGCCAGCAGCCTCCAGGACAGGACCGGGGAGCTGTTTTTT.

This chain joins TRBV28 and TRBJ1-1, with TRBD1 matching 8 bases. The CDR3 is made up of 15 amino acids. V was clipped by 7 bases and J by 0 bases; unmatched bases: 7. Germline V gene sequence: CDR1 MDHEN, CDR2 SYDVKM. CDR3 coding DNA: TGTGCCAGCACGGGACAGGTTCCCTTGAACACTGAAGCTTTCTTT. Protein sequence: CASTGQVPLNTEAFF.

The chain carries TRBV27 and TRBJ1-4; no firm D call. From germline, CDR1 is MNHEY and CDR2 SMNVEV (reference sequence). The germline V and J ends were trimmed by 6 bases and 5 bases, with 13 bases remaining between them. The CDR3 has 14 amino acids. CDR3 nucleotide sequence: TGTGCCAGCAGGGTAGGACGGCACAATGAAAAACTGTTTTTT. Translated: CASRVGRHNEKLFF.

This chain links TRBV7-3 with TRBJ2-1; the match to TRBD2 covers 9 bases. Per the germline V gene, CDR1 is SGHTA and CDR2 is FQGTGA. V dropped 2 bases and J dropped 8; count of bases not matched to a gene: 7. This CDR3 has 15 residues. Here the CDR3 reads CASSLRAGGPDEQFF. For the CDR3, the DNA is TGTGCCAGCAGCTTACGAGCGGGAGGACCGGATGAGCAGTTCTTC.